The clone carrying this T cell receptor (beta chain) was detected ten times or more. V was pared by 2 bases and J by 11 bases, with 9 bases between. Per germline, CDR1 SGHTA and CDR2 FQGNSA. The CDR3 runs to 11 residues. MiXCR was run by TCRdb on the 5' RACE reads, yielding one entry per CDR3 protein. The sample has approximately 340,000 distinct CDR3 sequences; roughly 15% are singletons. These data are taken from a study of T-cell memory formation after mild COVID-19. The chain uses TRBV7-2 and TRBJ1-1, with D possibly being TRBD1 (6 bases). This receptor was taken from a young man who had mild COVID-19 (a few samples of this study predate the infection). Cell type and time point are not known. Specimen: PBMCs or a T cell subset sorted from them (not recorded which). In DNA form, the CDR3 reads TGTGCCAGCAGCTTACGGGGGGCCGCTTTCTTT. It is translated as CASSLRGAAFF.